This T cell receptor beta chain was sequenced during a study of T cell responses to AZD1222 COVID-19 vaccine. General study results and limits: White British donors predominated, females outnumbered males, and clonal diversity was possibly underestimated.

In the case of this clone: Its antigen is not known.

Produced via immunoSEQ multiplex PCR; TCRdb's table is partial and in-frame only. The sample consists of about 120,000 clones, 85% to 90% of them appearing once. Trimming took off 1 base at V and 11 bases at J, with 15 bases between the two ends. CDR1 and CDR2 (germline): SGHVS, FQNEAQ. CDR3 size: 14 residues. This specimen consisted of peripheral blood, obtained on day 0 of AZD1222 vaccination. The chain links TRBV7-8 to TRBJ1-5; a possible D gene is TRBD1 (5 bases). The origin of this receptor is an adult in good health. The CDR3 loop reads CASSLVPGQGAQHF. Written as DNA, the CDR3 is TGTGCCAGCAGCTTAGTTCCCGGGCAAGGGGCCCAGCATTTT.